The present TCR beta chain was sequenced within a study of beta chain features in type 1 diabetes. General study results and limits: Moderate yet significant TCRB CDR3 shortening was seen in Type 1 diabetes patients in all four CD4+ subsets.

This clone was counted a few times. Its antigen is unidentified. CDR1 is MNHNS and CDR2 is SASEGT in the germline V gene. The CDR3 sequence is 15 residues long. Trimming pared 2 bases from V and 0 bases from J, leaving 11 bases between. TCRB transcripts that were expressed got sequenced, as all of the isolated RNA had been reverse transcribed. Libraries were prepared by immunoSEQ multiplex PCR; TCRdb keeps only in-frame clonotypes and omits some of them. Of roughly 140,000 clones in the sample, 10% were seen once. The authors sorted CD4+ naive, central memory, regulatory and stem cell-like memory cells via CD45RO/CCR7/CD25/CD127/CD95/CD27. Sorted populations all had greater than 95% purity.

Sequencing was performed on central memory CD4+ T cells from blood. The receptor was isolated from a man aged 25-45 years with type 1 diabetes. The rearrangement uses TRBV6-1 and TRBJ2-7; the D gene is possibly TRBD1 (5 bases). Here the CDR3 DNA reads TGTGCCAGCAGTGAATTCCCTGACAGCTCCTACGAGCAGTACTTC. This codes for CASSEFPDSSYEQYF.